This TCR beta chain comes out of a study of blood T cell repertoires in COVID-19. The wider study: T cells, B-cell-depleted T cells, or PBMCs supplied cDNA or gDNA.

Germline lookup yields CDR1 MGHRA and CDR2 YSYEKL. The junction had 12 bases not matched to a gene; V was cut back by 2 bases and J by 5 bases. This CDR3 comprises 18 residues. Authors' analysis steps: Scientists estimated how many nucleated cells there were by amplifying reference gene primers. Produced via immunoSEQ multiplex PCR; TCRdb's table is partial and in-frame only. V and J calls plus clone size are reproduced from that table; the DNA served to infer D and trimming. The sample contains roughly 280,000 clones, roughly 90% of which appear only once. In its sample, this clone was seen a few times.

The TCR comes from a man in his fifties with acute or convalescent COVID-19. This chain uses TRBV4-1 with TRBJ2-1; 10 bases agree with TRBD2. The sequencing sample was made of peripheral blood. The CDR3 region is CASSQSPLGLAADNEQFF. The CDR3 DNA reads as TGCGCCAGCAGCCAATCTCCCCTAGGACTAGCGGCGGACAATGAGCAGTTCTTC.